The T cell receptor (beta chain) under discussion was sequenced for a study of PD-1 blockade in classical Hodgkin lymphoma. Looking at the study overall: Treatment was intravenous nivolumab, 3 mg/kg every 2 weeks, until progression.

All patients relapsed after autologous stem cell transplantation, and brentuximab vedotin exposure varied. Classification of best responses gave complete response, partial response or progressive disease. The CDR3 runs 15 residues. The germline V gene has CDR1 SGHDT and CDR2 YYEEEE. V shed 7 bases and J shed 9 bases, with 20 bases lying between them. Concerning this clone: Its target is not known.

Study-wide results and limits: When set against healthy donors, newly diagnosed patients were reported to show lower baseline TCR diversity.

Clones were sequenced by immunoSEQ multiplex PCR, and TCRdb holds only the in-frame ones, with some missing. This table holds about 75,000 clones, just over 90% found once. This sequence originates from a human donor with classical Hodgkin lymphoma. The sample in question was peripheral blood mononuclear cells (PBMCs), obtained at baseline. The V gene is TRBV5-6, the J gene TRBJ1-6, with a possible D match to TRBD1 (5 bases). The CDR3, as DNA: TGTGCCAGCCAAAACCAGGGAATGAAATCTTCACCCCTCCACTTT. This encodes CASQNQGMKSSPLHF.